This T cell receptor beta chain was recorded in a study of immune evolution from preneoplasia to lung adenocarcinoma. Clones were read by immunoSEQ multiplex PCR, and TCRdb kept only the in-frame ones, dropping some. The data contain about 14,000 clones, around 80% of them singletons. Trimming took 9 bases from V and 3 from J, leaving 12 bases between them. CDR1 LNHDA and CDR2 SQIVND come from the germline V gene (reference sequence). The CDR3 covers 13 residues. The specimen sequenced was FFPE minimally invasive lung adenocarcinoma tissue. This TCR was recovered from a person aged 65-85 years with lung adenocarcinoma. This chain uses TRBV19 with TRBJ1-5; D is possibly TRBD1 (5 bases). As DNA, the CDR3 is TGTGCCAGCTCAGGGTTCCTCAATCAGCCCCAGCATTTT. It translates to CASSGFLNQPQHF.